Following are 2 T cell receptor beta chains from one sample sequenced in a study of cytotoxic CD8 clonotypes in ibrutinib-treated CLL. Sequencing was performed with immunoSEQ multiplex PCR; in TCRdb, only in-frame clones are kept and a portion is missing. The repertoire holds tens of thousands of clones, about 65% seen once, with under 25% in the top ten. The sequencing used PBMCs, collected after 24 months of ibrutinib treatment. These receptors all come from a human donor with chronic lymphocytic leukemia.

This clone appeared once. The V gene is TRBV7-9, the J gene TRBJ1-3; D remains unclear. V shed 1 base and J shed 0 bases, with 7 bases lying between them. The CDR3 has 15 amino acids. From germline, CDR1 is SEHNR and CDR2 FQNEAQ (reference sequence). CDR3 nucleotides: TGTGCCAGCAGCTTAGGAATGAGCTCTGGAAACACCATATATTTT. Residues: CASSLGMSSGNTIYF.

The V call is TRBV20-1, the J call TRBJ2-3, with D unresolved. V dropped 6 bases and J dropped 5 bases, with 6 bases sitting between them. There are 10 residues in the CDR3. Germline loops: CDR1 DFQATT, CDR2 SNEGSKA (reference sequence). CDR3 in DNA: TGCAGTGCCAGTCGAGATACGCAGTATTTT. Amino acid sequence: CSASRDTQYF.